Each of the 32 T cell receptor beta chains below was sequenced from the same sample in a study of blood T cell repertoires in COVID-19. Assay: immunoSEQ multiplex PCR; the TCRdb copy retains only in-frame clones and omits some. The repertoire holds fewer than 150,000 clones, with 88% as singletons. Sequencing was performed on peripheral blood. The receptors shown here come from a man over 45 with active or convalescent COVID-19.

The rearrangement uses TRBV28 and TRBJ1-5, with a weak D call TRBD1 (5 bases). Germline CDR1 is MDHEN and CDR2 is SYDVKM. Trimming removed 8 bases from V and 0 bases from J, with 11 bases in between. The CDR3 is 14 residues long. CDR3 residues: CASGRGHSNQPQHF. In DNA, the CDR3 is TGTGCCAGCGGGCGCGGACATAGCAATCAGCCCCAGCATTTT.

The rearrangement links TRBV9 to TRBJ2-6; D is undetermined. This CDR3 has 16 amino acids. In germline, CDR1 is SGDLS, CDR2 YYNGEE. V shed 4 bases and J shed 0 bases, with 11 bases lying between them. CDR3 DNA: TGTGCCAGCAGCTCTCGACTGGACTCTGGGGCCAACGTCCTGACTTTC. As protein: CASSSRLDSGANVLTF.

This chain uses TRBV7-6 with TRBJ2-7; 15 bases align to TRBD2. This CDR3 has 17 amino acids. Germline loops: CDR1 SGHVS, CDR2 FNYEAQ. Trimming removed 5 bases from V and 2 bases from J; junction bases left unmatched: 7. CDR3: CASSKGLAGGPPYEQYF. The DNA of the CDR3 is TGTGCCAGCAGCAAAGGACTAGCGGGAGGGCCACCCTACGAGCAGTACTTC.

This rearrangement joins TRBV5-1 to TRBJ1-4; 9 nucleotides match TRBD1. The germline V gene has CDR1 SGHRS and CDR2 YFSETQ. The CDR3 spans 17 residues. The V and J ends lost 0 bases and 4 bases, in that order; junction bases with no gene match: 7. CDR3 bases: TGCGCCAGCAGCTTGGGACAGGGGGACAACGGTAATGAAAAACTGTTTTTT. It translates to CASSLGQGDNGNEKLFF.

A single count supports this clone. The chain combines TRBV7-9 with TRBJ1-6, with 7 bases identical to TRBD1. Germline V lookup: CDR1 SEHNR, CDR2 FQNEAQ (reference sequence). The CDR3 contains 16 residues. Trimming removed 2 bases from V and 5 bases from J; junction bases left unmatched: 6. CDR3 in amino acids: CASSLYEGANNSPLHF. In nucleotides, the CDR3 is TGTGCCAGCAGCTTATACGAGGGGGCGAATAATTCACCCCTCCACTTT.

V is TRBV6-1 and J is TRBJ1-6, with 7 bases that match TRBD1. The CDR3 totals 20 residues. J was trimmed by 0 bases and V by 2 bases; bases with no gene match: 13. Germline V CDR1 and CDR2: MNHNS, SASEGT. The CDR3 is CASSEKQGKGGSSYNSPLHF. CDR3 nucleotides: TGTGCCAGCAGTGAAAAGCAGGGAAAAGGGGGCAGCTCCTATAATTCACCCCTCCACTTT.

The chain is built from TRBV27 and TRBJ1-2; 9 nucleotides agree with TRBD1. The CDR3 covers 12 residues. In germline, CDR1 is MNHEY, CDR2 SMNVEV (reference sequence). J was trimmed by 5 bases and V by 5 bases; bases with no gene match: 0. The CDR3 spells CASSGQGYGYTF. In DNA form, the CDR3 reads TGTGCCAGCAGTGGACAGGGGTATGGCTACACCTTC.

V is TRBV13 and J is TRBJ1-2; tentatively, D is TRBD1 (6 bases). The CDR3 consists of 14 residues. Germline V gives CDR1 PRHDT, CDR2 FYEKMQ (reference sequence). The V end lost 5 bases, the J end lost 4 bases, and 14 bases lay between the germline ends. The CDR3 DNA is TGTGCCAGCAGCCCCGCGGGGGCGGGCTATGGCTACACCTTC. Protein: CASSPAGAGYGYTF. Drawing the rest from reference TRBV13 and TRBJ1-2, the complete variable domain is AAGVIQSPRHLIKEKRETATLKCYPIPRHDTVYWYQQGPGQDPQFLISFYEKMQSDKGSIPDRFSAQQFSDYHSELNMSSLELGDSALYFCASSPAGAGYGYTFGSGTRLTVV.

This chain joins TRBV28 and TRBJ2-1; 7 bases are a match to TRBD2. Trimming at V came to 5 bases and at J to 4 bases, leaving 2 bases not matched to a gene. Looked up from germline, CDR1 is MDHEN and CDR2 is SYDVKM. The CDR3 extends over 13 amino acids. CDR3 in DNA: TGTGCCAGCAGTCTAGCGGTTTACAATGAGCAGTTCTTC. Residues: CASSLAVYNEQFF. Variable domain in full (rest from reference TRBV28 and TRBJ2-1): DVKVTQSSRYLVKRTGEKVFLECVQDMDHENMFWYRQDPGLGLRLIYFSYDVKMKEKGDIPEGYSVSREKKERFSLILESASTNQTSMYLCASSLAVYNEQFFGPGTRLTVL.

The V call is TRBV7-9, the J call TRBJ2-1, with D possibly TRBD1 on 5 matching bases. Trimming shortened V by 0 bases and J by 5 bases, and 14 bases separated the two germline ends. This CDR3 spans 16 amino acids. Germline V gives CDR1 SEHNR, CDR2 FQNEAQ (reference sequence). The CDR3 DNA follows: TGTGCCAGCAGCTTAGCGCCCAGGGAAGGAAACAATGAGCAGTTCTTC. This gives the protein CASSLAPREGNNEQFF.

The chain has TRBV11-2 and TRBJ2-1, with a tentative D call TRBD2 (5 bases). Between the trimmed V and J ends, which lost 6 bases and 10 bases, there was a span of 13 bases. Germline CDR1 reads SGHAT; CDR2 reads FQNNGV. The CDR3 is 12 amino acids. This CDR3 is CASSSQPGEQFF. The CDR3, as DNA: TGTGCCAGCAGTAGCCAACCGGGAGAGCAGTTCTTC.

This chain uses TRBV6-5 with TRBJ1-5; 10 bases agree with TRBD1. Germline trimming cut 5 bases from V and 7 bases from J; bases unmatched to any gene: 5. There are 14 residues in the CDR3. Looked up from germline, CDR1 is MNHEY and CDR2 is SVGAGI. This CDR3 reads CASSPDRGKQPQHF. CDR3 DNA: TGTGCCAGCAGTCCGGACAGGGGGAAGCAGCCCCAGCATTTT.

The chain recombines TRBV5-1 with TRBJ2-1; 11 bases align to TRBD2. The trim removed 0 bases at V and 5 bases at J, leaving 10 bases unmatched. The germline CDR1 and CDR2 sequences are SGHRS and YFSETQ. The CDR3 is 18 amino acids. This chain's CDR3 is CASSLVTSGSPGDNEQFF. The CDR3, as DNA: TGCGCCAGCAGCTTGGTAACTAGCGGGAGCCCGGGTGACAATGAGCAGTTCTTC.

Note on this clone: Other nucleotide sequences in the sample specify the same CDR3. The genes are TRBV5-1 and TRBJ1-6; 10 bases are a match to TRBD1. Trimming removed 0 bases from V and 8 bases from J; junction bases left unmatched: 2. Germline CDR1 reads SGHRS; CDR2 reads YFSETQ. CDR3 size: 15 residues. DNA of the CDR3: TGCGCCAGCAGCTTGGGCGGACAGGGGGATTCACCCCTCCACTTT. This gives the protein CASSLGGQGDSPLHF. The full variable domain, completed using reference TRBV5-1 and TRBJ1-6, is KAGVTQTPRYLIKTRGQQVTLSCSPISGHRSVSWYQQTPGQGLQFLFEYFSETQRNKGNFPGRFSGRQFSNSRSEMNVSTLELGDSALYLCASSLGGQGDSPLHFGNGTRLTVT.

The chain carries TRBV7-9 and TRBJ2-4, with 9 bases fitting TRBD1. Trimming at V came to 5 bases and at J to 5 bases, leaving 10 bases not matched to a gene. CDR3 length equals 16 residues. From germline, CDR1 is SEHNR and CDR2 FQNEAQ (reference sequence). In nucleotides, the CDR3 is TGTGCCAGCAGCCCCACCGGGACAGGGTGGGAAAACATTCAGTACTTC. It specifies CASSPTGTGWENIQYF.

The chain combines TRBV27 with TRBJ1-5; unclear D gene. The CDR3 is 14 residues long. Germline lookup yields CDR1 MNHEY and CDR2 SMNVEV (reference sequence). V lost 4 bases to trimming and J lost 0 bases, with 7 bases between them. The CDR3 coding sequence is TGTGCCAGCAGTTCGCACAGTAGCAATCAGCCCCAGCATTTT. Its protein is CASSSHSSNQPQHF.

The chain uses TRBV15 and TRBJ2-7; 7 nucleotides match TRBD2. J gave up 6 bases and V 3 bases, and 8 bases lay outside the gene matches. Per the germline V gene, CDR1 is LNHNV and CDR2 is YYDKDF (reference sequence). The CDR3 extends over 14 amino acids. CDR3 bases: TGTGCCACCAGCAGCGCCCAGCGGGACCCCGAGCAGTACTTC. Translating gives CATSSAQRDPEQYF.

This rearrangement joins TRBV28 to TRBJ2-5; D perhaps matches TRBD1 (6 bases). The V end lost 2 bases, the J end lost 5 bases, and 12 bases lay between the germline ends. Germline-derived CDR1 and CDR2 are MDHEN and SYDVKM. This CDR3 has 14 amino acids. This CDR3 reads CASSLRGSRETQYF. In nucleotides, the CDR3 is TGTGCCAGCAGTTTAAGGGGGAGTCGGGAGACCCAGTACTTC.

This clone appeared a single time. The chain carries TRBV15 and TRBJ2-1; weak D call: TRBD1 (6 bases). There are 16 residues in the CDR3. The ends were cut back, 3 bases at V and 4 bases at J, with 16 bases in the middle. Germline CDR1 reads LNHNV; CDR2 reads YYDKDF (reference sequence). CDR3 loop: CATSRTQGPGYNEQFF. CDR3 nucleotides: TGTGCCACCAGCAGGACACAGGGCCCCGGGTACAATGAGCAGTTCTTC.

The J gene is TRBJ2-2, the V gene TRBV28, with D perhaps matching TRBD1 (5 bases). This CDR3 spans 17 amino acids. Trimming pared 6 bases from V and 5 bases from J, leaving 22 bases between. Germline V gene lookup returns CDR1 MDHEN and CDR2 SYDVKM. This CDR3 reads CASRRLSISQVTGELFF. The CDR3 DNA reads as TGTGCCAGCAGAAGACTTTCTATCTCACAGGTTACCGGGGAGCTGTTTTTT.

The chain carries TRBV6-5 and TRBJ2-7; 7 positions agree with TRBD1. Germline assignment: CDR1 MNHEY and CDR2 SVGAGI. With 6 bases clipped from V and 0 bases from J, the junction kept 5 bases outside the gene matches. The CDR3 length is 14 residues. The CDR3 loop reads CASRARQGSYEQYF. Here the CDR3 DNA reads TGTGCCAGCAGAGCTCGACAGGGCTCCTACGAGCAGTACTTC.

The rearrangement uses TRBV7-3 and TRBJ2-3; D perhaps matches TRBD1 (5 bases). In germline, CDR1 is SGHTA, CDR2 FQGTGA. CDR3 length: 12 residues. V lost 5 bases and J 5 bases, leaving 8 bases between the germline ends. As DNA, the CDR3 is TGTGCCAGCAGCCCCCAGGGAGATACGCAGTATTTT. Its protein is CASSPQGDTQYF.

V and J are TRBV15 and TRBJ1-5; D ambiguous. The V and J ends lost 0 bases and 3 bases respectively, with 9 bases between them. The CDR3 spans 15 residues. The germline V gene has CDR1 LNHNV and CDR2 YYDKDF (reference sequence). CDR3 loop: CATSRDKGLNQPQHF. The CDR3 coding sequence is TGTGCCACCAGCAGAGATAAAGGACTCAATCAGCCCCAGCATTTT.

This chain links TRBV9 with TRBJ1-1; tentatively, D is TRBD1 (5 bases). The germline V gene has CDR1 SGDLS and CDR2 YYNGEE. Between the trimmed V and J ends, which lost 1 base and 6 bases, there was a span of 13 bases. The CDR3 consists of 14 residues. The CDR3 nucleotides read TGTGCCAGCAGCGTACCGGGGCGGGAGTCTGAAGCTTTCTTT. Its protein product is CASSVPGRESEAFF.

This clone was seen once. The rearrangement links TRBV19 to TRBJ2-1; TRBD2 matches at 8 bases. Germline CDR1 is LNHDA and CDR2 is SQIVND (reference sequence). Unmatched junction bases numbered 8, after V lost 4 bases and J lost 6 bases. This CDR3 region has 15 residues. The CDR3 DNA follows: TGTGCCAGTAGTACCAGACCGGGAGGGCCCAATGAGCAGTTCTTC. This sequence encodes CASSTRPGGPNEQFF.

This chain joins TRBV19 and TRBJ2-1, with 8 nucleotides matching TRBD1. CDR3 length: 14 residues. V lost 5 bases, J lost 7 bases, and 7 bases stayed unmatched. Germline CDR1 and CDR2: LNHDA and SQIVND (reference sequence). The CDR3 is CASSRQGAGNEQFF. CDR3 in DNA: TGTGCCAGTAGTCGGCAGGGGGCGGGTAATGAGCAGTTCTTC.

The chain recombines TRBV5-1 with TRBJ2-7, with 10 bases lining up with TRBD2. With 3 bases clipped from V and 1 base from J, the junction kept 1 base outside the gene matches. The CDR3 is 14 amino acids. CDR1 and CDR2 from the germline V gene are SGHRS and YFSETQ. Written as DNA, the CDR3 is TGCGCCAGCAGCTCGACTAGCGGGTCCTACGAGCAGTACTTC. Encoded protein: CASSSTSGSYEQYF.

This chain links TRBV6-5 with TRBJ2-2; no clear D gene. The CDR3 consists of 16 residues. Per germline, CDR1 MNHEY and CDR2 SVGAGI. Trimming shortened V by 2 bases and J by 4 bases, and 14 bases separated the two germline ends. CDR3 sequence: CASSYGHSKRTGELFF. The DNA of the CDR3 is TGTGCCAGCAGTTACGGCCATTCAAAGCGCACCGGGGAGCTGTTTTTT.

The V gene is TRBV27, the J gene TRBJ2-7; TRBD2 is a possible D gene (5 bases). Per the germline V gene, CDR1 is MNHEY and CDR2 is SMNVEV (reference sequence). The CDR3 totals 13 residues. Trimming shortened V by 6 bases and J by 4 bases, and 13 bases separated the two germline ends. In nucleotides, the CDR3 is TGTGCCAGCAGCCCCCTTAGGAGGTACGAGCAGTACTTC. Residues: CASSPLRRYEQYF.

With respect to this clone: This specimen includes other DNA sequences encoding the same CDR3. This chain connects TRBV24-1 to TRBJ2-7, with D possibly matching TRBD1 (5 bases). The V and J ends lost 3 bases and 1 base respectively, with 6 bases between them. This CDR3 spans 13 amino acids. Germline values: CDR1 KGHDR, CDR2 SFDVKD. The CDR3 DNA reads as TGTGCCACCAGTGATACAGGTTCCTACGAGCAGTACTTC. Its protein product is CATSDTGSYEQYF.

The chain has TRBV6-2 or TRBV6-3 and TRBJ1-1, with unresolved D. This CDR3 comprises 13 residues. Trimming cost V 5 bases and J 11 bases, with 18 bases left between them. CDR1 is MNHEY, CDR2 SVGEGT, per germline. In DNA, the CDR3 is TGTGCCAGCAGTAAGAGCCAGGCCGGTGTCGCTTTCTTT. It yields the protein CASSKSQAGVAFF.

The V gene is TRBV28, the J gene TRBJ1-1, with TRBD1 as a possible D gene (5 bases). There are 15 residues in the CDR3. The ends were cut back, 5 bases at V and 5 bases at J, with 18 bases in the middle. Germline V CDR1 and CDR2: MDHEN, SYDVKM. CDR3 region: CASSPPPAGSTEAFF. The CDR3 region has the DNA TGTGCCAGCAGTCCCCCTCCTGCAGGGTCAACTGAAGCTTTCTTT.